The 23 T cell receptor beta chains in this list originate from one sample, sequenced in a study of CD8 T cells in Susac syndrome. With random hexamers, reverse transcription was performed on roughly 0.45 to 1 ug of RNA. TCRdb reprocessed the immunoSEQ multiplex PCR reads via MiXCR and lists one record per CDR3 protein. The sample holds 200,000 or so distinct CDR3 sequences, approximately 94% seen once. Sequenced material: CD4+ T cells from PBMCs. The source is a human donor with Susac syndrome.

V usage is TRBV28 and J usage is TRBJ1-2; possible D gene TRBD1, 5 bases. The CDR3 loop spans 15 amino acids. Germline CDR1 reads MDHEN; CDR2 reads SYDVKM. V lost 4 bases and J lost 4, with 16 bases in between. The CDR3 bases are TGTGCCAGCAGTTCCCAAGGGGTCTCGGGCTATGGCTACACCTTC. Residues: CASSSQGVSGYGYTF.

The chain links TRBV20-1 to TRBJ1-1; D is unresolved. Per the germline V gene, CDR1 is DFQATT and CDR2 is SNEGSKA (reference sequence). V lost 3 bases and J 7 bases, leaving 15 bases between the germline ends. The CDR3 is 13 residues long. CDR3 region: CSARHPSGVEAFF. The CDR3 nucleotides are TGCAGTGCTAGGCACCCCTCTGGTGTTGAAGCTTTCTTT.

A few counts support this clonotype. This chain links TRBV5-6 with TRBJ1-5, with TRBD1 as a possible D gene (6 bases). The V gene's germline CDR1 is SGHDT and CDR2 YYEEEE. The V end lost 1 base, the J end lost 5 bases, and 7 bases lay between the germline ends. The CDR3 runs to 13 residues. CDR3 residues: CASSLNRDQPQHF. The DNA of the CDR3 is TGTGCCAGCAGCTTGAACAGGGATCAGCCCCAGCATTTT.

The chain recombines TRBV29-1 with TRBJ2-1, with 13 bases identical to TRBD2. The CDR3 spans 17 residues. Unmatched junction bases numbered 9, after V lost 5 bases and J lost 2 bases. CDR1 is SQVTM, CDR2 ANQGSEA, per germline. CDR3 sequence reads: CSVFTSGGAITYNEQFF. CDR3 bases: TGCAGCGTTTTTACTAGCGGGGGGGCAATAACCTACAATGAGCAGTTCTTC.

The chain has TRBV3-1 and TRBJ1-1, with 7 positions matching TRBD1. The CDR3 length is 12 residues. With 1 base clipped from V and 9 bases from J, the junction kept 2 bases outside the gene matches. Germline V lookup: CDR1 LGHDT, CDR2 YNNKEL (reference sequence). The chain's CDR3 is CASSQGRGQAFF. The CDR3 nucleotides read TGTGCCAGCAGCCAAGGTAGGGGGCAAGCTTTCTTT.

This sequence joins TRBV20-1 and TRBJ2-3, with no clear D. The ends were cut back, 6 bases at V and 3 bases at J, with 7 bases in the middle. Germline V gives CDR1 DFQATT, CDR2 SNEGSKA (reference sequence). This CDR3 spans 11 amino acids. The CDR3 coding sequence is TGCAGTGCCACACATACAGATACGCAGTATTTT. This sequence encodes CSATHTDTQYF.

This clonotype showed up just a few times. CDR3 nucleotide sequence: TGCAGCGTTGATTTAGGGTTCCGAGAGACCCAGTACTTC. This codes for CSVDLGFRETQYF. This chain connects TRBV29-1 to TRBJ2-5; D call uncertain. This CDR3 is built from 13 residues. Germline V gene sequence: CDR1 SQVTM, CDR2 ANQGSEA. V dropped 3 bases and J dropped 4 bases, with 12 bases sitting between them.

The CDR3 region has the DNA TGTGCCAGCAGCTTCTTACAGGACGGAGGTTCACCCCTCCACTTT. It is translated as CASSFLQDGGSPLHF. The rearrangement uses TRBV5-6 and TRBJ1-6; D might be TRBD1 (5 bases). Between the trimmed V and J ends, which lost 2 bases and 9 bases, there was a span of 15 bases. Germline values: CDR1 SGHDT, CDR2 YYEEEE. The CDR3 totals 15 residues.

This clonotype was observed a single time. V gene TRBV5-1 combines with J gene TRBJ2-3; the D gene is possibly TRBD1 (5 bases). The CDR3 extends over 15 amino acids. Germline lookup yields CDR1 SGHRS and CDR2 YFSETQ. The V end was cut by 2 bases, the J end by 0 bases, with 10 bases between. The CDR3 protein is CASSLGEPSTDTQYF. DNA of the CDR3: TGCGCCAGCAGCTTAGGGGAACCAAGCACAGATACGCAGTATTTT.

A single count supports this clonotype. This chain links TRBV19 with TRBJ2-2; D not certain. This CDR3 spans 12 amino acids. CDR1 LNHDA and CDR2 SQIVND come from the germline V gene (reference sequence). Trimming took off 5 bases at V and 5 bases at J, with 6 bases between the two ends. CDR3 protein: CASSGLTGELFF. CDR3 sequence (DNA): TGTGCCAGTAGTGGTTTGACCGGGGAGCTGTTTTTT.

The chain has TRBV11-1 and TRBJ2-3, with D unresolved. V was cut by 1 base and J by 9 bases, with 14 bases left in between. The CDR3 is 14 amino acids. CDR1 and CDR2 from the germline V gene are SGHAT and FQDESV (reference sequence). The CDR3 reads CASSLELEPVTQYF. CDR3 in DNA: TGTGCCAGCAGCTTAGAACTTGAGCCGGTAACGCAGTATTTT.

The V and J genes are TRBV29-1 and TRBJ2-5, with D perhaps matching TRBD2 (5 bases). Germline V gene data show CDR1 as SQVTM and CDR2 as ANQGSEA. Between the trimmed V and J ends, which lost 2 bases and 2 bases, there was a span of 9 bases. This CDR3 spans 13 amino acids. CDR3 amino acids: CSVESGSQETQYF. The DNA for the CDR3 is TGCAGCGTTGAAAGCGGCAGTCAAGAGACCCAGTACTTC.

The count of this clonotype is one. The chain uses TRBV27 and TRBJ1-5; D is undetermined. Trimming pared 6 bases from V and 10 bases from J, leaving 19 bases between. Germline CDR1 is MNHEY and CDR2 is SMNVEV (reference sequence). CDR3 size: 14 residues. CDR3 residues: CASSPDGGSFPQHF. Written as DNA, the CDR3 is TGTGCCAGCAGCCCGGACGGAGGAAGTTTCCCCCAGCATTTT.

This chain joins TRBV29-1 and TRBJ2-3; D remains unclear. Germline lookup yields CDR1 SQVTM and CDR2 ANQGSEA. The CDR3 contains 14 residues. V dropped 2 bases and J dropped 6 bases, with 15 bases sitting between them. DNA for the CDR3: TGCAGCGTTGAAATTGGACGGGTCGCGGATACGCAGTATTTT. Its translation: CSVEIGRVADTQYF.

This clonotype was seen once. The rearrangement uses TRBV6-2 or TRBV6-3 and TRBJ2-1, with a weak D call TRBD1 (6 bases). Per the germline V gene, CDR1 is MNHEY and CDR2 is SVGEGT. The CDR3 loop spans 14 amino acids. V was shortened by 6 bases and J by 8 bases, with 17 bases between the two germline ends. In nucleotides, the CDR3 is TGTGCCAGCAGCCGAGGTGGGGGCCTGGATGAGCAGTTCTTC. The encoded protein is CASSRGGGLDEQFF.

The CDR3 nucleotides read TGTGCCAGCAGCTCTCCCGGACAGCCCCGGGACGAGCAGTACTTC. It encodes CASSSPGQPRDEQYF. The chain has TRBV6-2 or TRBV6-3 and TRBJ2-7, with a possible D match to TRBD1 (6 bases). The germline CDR1 and CDR2 sequences are MNHEY and SVGEGT. V lost 6 bases and J 5 bases, leaving 20 bases between the germline ends. CDR3 size: 15 residues.

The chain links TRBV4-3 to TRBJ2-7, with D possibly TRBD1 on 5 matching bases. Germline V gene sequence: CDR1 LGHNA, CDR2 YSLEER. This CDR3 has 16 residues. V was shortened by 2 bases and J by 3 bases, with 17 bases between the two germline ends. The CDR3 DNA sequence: TGCGCCAGCAGCCAAACTACCGACAGTAAACTCTACGAGCAGTACTTC. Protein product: CASSQTTDSKLYEQYF.

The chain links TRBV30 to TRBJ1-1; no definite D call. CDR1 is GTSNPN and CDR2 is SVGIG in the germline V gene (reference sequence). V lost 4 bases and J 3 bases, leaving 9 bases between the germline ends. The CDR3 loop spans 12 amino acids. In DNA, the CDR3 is TGTGCCTGGATAAAGGATCACACTGAAGCTTTCTTT. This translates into CAWIKDHTEAFF.

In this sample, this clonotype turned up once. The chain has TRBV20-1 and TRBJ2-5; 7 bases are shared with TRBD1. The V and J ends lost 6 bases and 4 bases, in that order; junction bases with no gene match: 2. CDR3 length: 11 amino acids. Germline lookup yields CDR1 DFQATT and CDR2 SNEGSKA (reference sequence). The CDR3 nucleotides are TGCAGTGCCCACAGGGGAGAGACCCAGTACTTC. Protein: CSAHRGETQYF.

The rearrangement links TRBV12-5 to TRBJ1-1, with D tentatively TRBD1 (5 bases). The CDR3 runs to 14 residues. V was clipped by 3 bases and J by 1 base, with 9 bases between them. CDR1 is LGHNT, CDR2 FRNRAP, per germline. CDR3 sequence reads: CASGFFRENTEAFF. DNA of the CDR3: TGTGCTAGTGGTTTTTTCAGGGAGAACACTGAAGCTTTCTTT.

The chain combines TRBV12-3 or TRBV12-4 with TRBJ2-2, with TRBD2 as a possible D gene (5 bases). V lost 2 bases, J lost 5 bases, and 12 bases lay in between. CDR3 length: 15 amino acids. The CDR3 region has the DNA TGTGCCAGCAGTTTACTAGCCGCGTCTACCGGGGAGCTGTTTTTT. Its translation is CASSLLAASTGELFF.

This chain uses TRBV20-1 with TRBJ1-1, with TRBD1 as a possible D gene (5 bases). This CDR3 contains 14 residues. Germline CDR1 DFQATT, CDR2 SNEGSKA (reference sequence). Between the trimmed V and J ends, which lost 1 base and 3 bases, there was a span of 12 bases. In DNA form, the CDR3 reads TGCAGTGCTAGAGGTGGTACAGGTGACACTGAAGCTTTCTTT. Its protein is CSARGGTGDTEAFF.

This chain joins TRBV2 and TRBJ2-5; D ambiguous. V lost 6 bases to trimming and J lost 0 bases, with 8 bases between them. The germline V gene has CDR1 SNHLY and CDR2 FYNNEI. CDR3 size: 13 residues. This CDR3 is CASSWADQETQYF. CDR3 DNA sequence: TGTGCCAGCAGCTGGGCAGACCAAGAGACCCAGTACTTC.